This TCR beta chain was found in a study of siplizumab effects on memory and regulatory T cells. General study results and limits: The study found naive T cells seemingly more diverse than memory cells and seemingly major alloresponse contributors.

The protocol was immunoSEQ multiplex PCR, while the TCRdb copy is restricted to in-frame clones and leaves out a portion. This sample yields fewer than 100,000 clones, of which around 95% are seen a single time; 18% belongs to the top ten. About this clone: Its antigen is unidentified.

Germline V gene data show CDR1 as SGDLS and CDR2 as YYNGEE. Trimming removed 4 bases at V and 5 bases at J, with 21 bases between. The CDR3 totals 16 residues. The sequenced sample consisted of CD8+ T cells sorted from blood. The chain employs TRBV9 and TRBJ1-2; D gene uncertain. This sequence originates from a human donor in good health. CDR3 coding DNA: TGTGCCAGCAGCCTTACCAAGACGGGGATCGGGTATGGCTACACCTTC. Residues: CASSLTKTGIGYGYTF.